This T cell receptor beta chain is from a study of Ad26.COV2.S vaccination and SARS-CoV-2 variants. Study as a whole: A participant enrolled in the COV1001 Ad26.COV2.S trial arm provided the sample. Intramuscular Ad26.COV2.S at 5x10^10 or 1x10^11 viral particles.

In germline, CDR1 is LGHNA, CDR2 YNFKEQ. The CDR3 covers 17 residues. The ends lost 1 base at V and 5 bases at J; junction bases unmatched: 9. Only in-frame clones appear in the TCRdb table, and some are missing; sequencing was by immunoSEQ multiplex PCR. Of about 220,000 clones in the sample, roughly 88% were seen once. Stated treatment: around 19 received Ad26.COV2.S at low or high dose, single or two shots; five or six received placebo; per-sample allocation not given. Collection of samples fell on day 63 after the first vaccine or placebo injection. Wuhan-strain spike was delivered by a replication-incompetent Ad26 vector.

The rearrangement links TRBV4-2 to TRBJ2-7, with TRBD2 matching over 12 bases. This clonotype was obtained from a person aged 18-65 years who received the Ad26.COV2.S COVID-19 vaccine or a placebo. The starting material was peripheral blood, obtained in a trial of Ad26.COV2.S vaccine versus placebo. The CDR3 sequence: CASSQAASGGAGDEQYF. The CDR3 DNA follows: TGTGCCAGCAGCCAAGCGGCTAGCGGGGGGGCCGGCGACGAGCAGTACTTC.